This T cell receptor (beta chain) was retrieved from a study of shared clonotypes between healthy human individuals. As for the study in general: The plates for each donor numbered three CD4 naive, three CD4 memory, two CD8 naive and one CD8 memory.

Germline V lookup: CDR1 MNHEY, CDR2 SMNVEV (reference sequence). Deletions cut 6 bases from V and 6 bases from J, with 17 bases between. This CDR3 spans 15 amino acids. Broader study findings: The study found 4.5% to 6% of naive CD4 clonotypes shared across a few donors.

In the authors' workflow: There were no quality scores in the junction-only immunoSEQ sequences, so filtering differed. Repertoires were generated with immunoSEQ multiplex PCR, while TCRdb's copy carries only in-frame clones and drops some. Clone size and the V and J calls come from that table; the DNA yielded D and trimming. The profile shows 550,000 to 800,000 clones, about 90% of them singletons. Notes on this clone: The antigen remains unidentified.

Material: memory CD8+ T cells from PBMCs. Subset of the sample: CD45RO+ cells pooled with CCR7-negative TemRA cells. This rearrangement joins TRBV27 to TRBJ1-4; D is perhaps TRBD1 (6 bases). This TCR came from a man between 18 and 35 years old in good health. Some clones in this sample may be carry-over from other donors' samples. The CDR3 region is CASSRAWGRHEKLFF. The CDR3 nucleotides are TGTGCCAGCAGCCGGGCGTGGGGGCGACATGAAAAACTGTTTTTT.